The 25 T cell receptor beta chains below were found in one sample sequenced in a study of Ad26.COV2.S vaccination and SARS-CoV-2 variants. Sequencing used immunoSEQ multiplex PCR; TCRdb keeps in-frame clones, though not all of them. This table has some 410,000 clones, 80% to 95% appearing once. The treatment here: about 20 received Ad26.COV2.S at low or high dose, single or two shots; roughly five received placebo; per-sample allocation not given. The samples were gathered on day 63 after the first injection of vaccine or placebo. The material sequenced was peripheral blood, taken in a trial of Ad26.COV2.S vaccine versus placebo. These TCRs come from a person between 18 and 65 years old who received the Ad26.COV2.S COVID-19 vaccine or a placebo.

The gene calls are TRBV7-8 and TRBJ1-1, with D tentatively TRBD1 (6 bases). Germline CDR1 reads SGHVS; CDR2 reads FQNEAQ. The V gene lost 3 bases and the J gene lost 4 bases, with 15 bases spanning the gap. The CDR3 has 15 residues. This CDR3 is CASSFAGGSVTEAFF. The CDR3 DNA follows: TGTGCCAGCAGCTTTGCGGGGGGCAGTGTCACTGAAGCTTTCTTT.

The rearrangement joins TRBV10-2 to TRBJ1-5, with no clear D. Germline V gives CDR1 WSHSY, CDR2 SAAADI. V was clipped by 3 bases and J by 5 bases, with 11 bases between them. CDR3 length: 14 residues. The CDR3 region is CASSEPPGYQPQHF. CDR3 sequence (DNA): TGCGCCAGCAGTGAACCCCCAGGATATCAGCCCCAGCATTTT.

The V call is TRBV27, the J call TRBJ1-6; possibly TRBD1 for D (6 bases). Germline values: CDR1 MNHEY, CDR2 SMNVEV (reference sequence). The CDR3 is 16 amino acids. The germline V and J ends were trimmed by 5 bases and 9 bases, with 20 bases remaining between them. The CDR3 here is CASSIRRTAFISPLHF. The CDR3 DNA reads TGTGCCAGCAGTATCCGCCGGACAGCCTTCATTTCACCCCTCCACTTT.

This chain links TRBV5-1 with TRBJ2-2; 10 bases are shared with TRBD1. The length of the CDR3 is 16 residues. V lost 2 bases and J lost 1; bases outside the gene matches: 2. CDR1 SGHRS and CDR2 YFSETQ come from the germline V gene. CDR3 protein: CASSLGQGVNTGELFF. CDR3 coding DNA: TGCGCCAGCAGCTTAGGACAGGGGGTGAACACCGGGGAGCTGTTTTTT.

The chain recombines TRBV7-2 with TRBJ1-1; TRBD1 agrees at 7 bases. The CDR3 sequence is 15 residues long. In germline, CDR1 is SGHTA, CDR2 FQGNSA. Trimming removed 5 bases from V and 1 base from J; junction bases left unmatched: 7. The DNA of the CDR3 is TGTGCCAGCAGCAAGGACAGGATAGGGAACACTGAAGCTTTCTTT. As protein: CASSKDRIGNTEAFF.

The rearrangement joins TRBV13 to TRBJ2-2; 7 nucleotides align to TRBD1. Germline loops: CDR1 PRHDT, CDR2 FYEKMQ (reference sequence). CDR3 length: 14 residues. V shed 5 bases and J 7 bases; nucleotides not matched to a gene: 7. CDR3 amino acids: CASSKDRASGELFF. CDR3 DNA sequence: TGTGCCAGCAGCAAAGACAGGGCGAGCGGGGAGCTGTTTTTT.

The chain carries TRBV6-2 or TRBV6-3 and TRBJ1-1, with D perhaps matching TRBD1 (5 bases). CDR3 length equals 15 residues. Trimming shortened V by 5 bases and J by 1 base, and 14 bases separated the two germline ends. Per the germline V gene, CDR1 is MNHEY and CDR2 is SVGEGT. The CDR3 DNA sequence: TGTGCCAGCAGTGCCCACTGGGGGACGAACACTGAAGCTTTCTTT. As protein: CASSAHWGTNTEAFF.

V usage is TRBV4-1 and J usage is TRBJ1-5, with D possibly matching TRBD1 (6 bases). Trimming stripped 1 base from V and 6 bases from J, with 16 bases between. CDR3 length: 16 amino acids. Germline loops: CDR1 MGHRA, CDR2 YSYEKL. CDR3 sequence (DNA): TGCGCCAGCAGCCAAGGCCCCACAGGGCCGTTTCAGCCCCAGCATTTT. This codes for CASSQGPTGPFQPQHF.

This chain links TRBV7-2 with TRBJ2-5; D is perhaps TRBD1 or TRBD2 (5 bases each). V lost 3 bases and J 9 bases, leaving 14 bases between the germline ends. CDR1 and CDR2 (germline): SGHTA, FQGNSA. The CDR3 has 13 amino acids. CDR3 sequence: CASSFGTSRSQYF. The DNA for the CDR3 is TGTGCCAGCAGCTTCGGGACCTCCAGATCCCAGTACTTC.

The chain uses TRBV6-5 and TRBJ2-3; TRBD2 agrees at 7 bases. With V trimmed by 2 bases and J by 0 bases, 2 bases remained unmatched. The CDR3 spans 15 residues. CDR1 MNHEY and CDR2 SVGAGI come from the germline V gene. The DNA for the CDR3 is TGTGCCAGCAGTTACCTGGGAGGGAGCACAGATACGCAGTATTTT. As protein: CASSYLGGSTDTQYF.

The chain uses TRBV13 and TRBJ1-1; D gene ambiguous. From germline, CDR1 is PRHDT and CDR2 FYEKMQ (reference sequence). The CDR3 runs 13 residues. Trimming left V 1 base short and J 3 bases short, with 6 bases between. CDR3 nucleotide sequence: TGTGCCAGCAGCTTAGAGGCAGACACTGAAGCTTTCTTT. It specifies CASSLEADTEAFF. Full variable domain (missing parts from reference TRBV13 and TRBJ1-1): AAGVIQSPRHLIKEKRETATLKCYPIPRHDTVYWYQQGPGQDPQFLISFYEKMQSDKGSIPDRFSAQQFSDYHSELNMSSLELGDSALYFCASSLEADTEAFFGQGTRLTVV.

The chain couples TRBV6-5 to TRBJ1-2, with D possibly being TRBD1 (6 bases). The CDR3 consists of 11 residues. Germline assignment: CDR1 MNHEY and CDR2 SVGAGI. V was clipped by 6 bases and J by 7 bases, with 9 bases between them. The CDR3 sequence: CASRKGGGYTF. DNA of the CDR3: TGTGCCAGCAGGAAGGGGGGTGGCTACACCTTC.

The chain links TRBV27 to TRBJ1-5; the D is unclear. With 2 bases removed from V and 2 bases from J, the gap between germline ends came to 19 bases. The length of the CDR3 is 18 residues. CDR1 is MNHEY, CDR2 SMNVEV, per germline (reference sequence). The CDR3 spells CASSLTPDFGVGNQPQHF. CDR3 nucleotide sequence: TGTGCCAGCAGTTTAACGCCAGACTTCGGGGTCGGCAATCAGCCCCAGCATTTT.

The V gene is TRBV5-4, the J gene TRBJ2-1, with TRBD1 identical over 8 bases. The CDR3 is 14 residues long. Germline CDR1 is SGHNT and CDR2 is YYREEE (reference sequence). The trim removed 4 bases at V and 7 bases at J, leaving 7 bases unmatched. DNA of the CDR3: TGTGCCAGCAGCCAGAGGACAGGGCCGAATGAGCAGTTCTTC. Translating it yields CASSQRTGPNEQFF.

The gene calls are TRBV6-5 and TRBJ2-2; D not certain. Germline CDR1 is MNHEY and CDR2 is SVGAGI. The ends were cut back, 2 bases at V and 6 bases at J, with 10 bases in the middle. CDR3 length: 14 residues. The CDR3 protein is CASSYRVFSGELFF. In DNA, the CDR3 is TGTGCCAGCAGTTACCGGGTTTTCTCCGGGGAGCTGTTTTTT.

The chain combines TRBV7-2 with TRBJ1-3, with D uncertain. Germline loops: CDR1 SGHTA, CDR2 FQGNSA. CDR3 size: 15 residues. The V end lost 3 bases, the J end lost 0 bases, and 9 bases lay between the germline ends. The CDR3 spells CASSFSSGSGNTIYF. CDR3 nucleotide sequence: TGTGCCAGCAGCTTCTCGTCAGGCTCTGGAAACACCATATATTTT. Drawing the rest from reference TRBV7-2 and TRBJ1-3, the complete variable domain is GAGVSQSPSNKVTEKGKDVELRCDPISGHTALYWYRQSLGQGLEFLIYFQGNSAPDKSGLPSDRFSAERTGGSVSTLTIQRTQQEDSAVYLCASSFSSGSGNTIYFGEGSWLTVV.

This chain links TRBV5-4 with TRBJ1-1, with D tentatively TRBD1 (5 bases). Deletions cut 0 bases from V and 4 bases from J, with 10 bases between. Germline V CDR1 and CDR2: SGHNT, YYREEE (reference sequence). The CDR3 covers 14 residues. The CDR3 region is CASSLVWGGTEAFF. The DNA of the CDR3 is TGTGCCAGCAGCTTGGTTTGGGGCGGCACTGAAGCTTTCTTT.

This rearrangement joins TRBV2 to TRBJ2-1; D remains ambiguous. The CDR3 runs 15 residues. Trimming removed 2 bases at V and 0 bases at J, with 8 bases between. Germline V gives CDR1 SNHLY, CDR2 FYNNEI. CDR3 in DNA: TGTGCCAGCAGTGAAAGGCCTAGCTCCTACAATGAGCAGTTCTTC. Its protein is CASSERPSSYNEQFF.

The V call is TRBV20-1, the J call TRBJ2-7; D possibly corresponds to TRBD1 (5 bases). Germline CDR1 reads DFQATT; CDR2 reads SNEGSKA (reference sequence). The CDR3 is 10 residues long. V lost 6 bases to trimming and J lost 7 bases, with 10 bases between them. Here the CDR3 reads CSAEQAEQYF. The CDR3 DNA is TGCAGTGCGGAACAGGCGGAGCAGTACTTC.

The chain links TRBV28 to TRBJ1-6, with D possibly matching TRBD1 (5 bases). The CDR3 contains 13 residues. CDR1 is MDHEN, CDR2 SYDVKM, per germline. V was trimmed by 9 bases and J by 4 bases, leaving 10 bases between them. The CDR3 region is CASGTVYNSPLHF. The CDR3 DNA reads as TGTGCCAGTGGGACGGTGTATAATTCACCCCTCCACTTT.

The chain combines TRBV5-3 with TRBJ2-1; unclear D gene. TRBV5-3 is given ORF status, its function remaining uncertain. This CDR3 is 16 amino acids long. V was trimmed by 3 bases and J by 5 bases, leaving 18 bases between them. The CDR3 DNA reads TGTGCCAGAAGCTGCCCCCCGCAATCGCAAAACAATGAGCAGTTCTTC. This encodes CARSCPPQSQNNEQFF.

J is TRBJ1-1 and V is TRBV9, with D possibly being TRBD1 (5 bases). Germline values: CDR1 SGDLS, CDR2 YYNGEE. V gave up 5 bases and J gave up 1 base, with 15 bases separating them. This CDR3 contains 15 residues. The DNA of the CDR3 is TGTGCCAGCAGTCCCACGGGGGGACCGAACACTGAAGCTTTCTTT. It is translated as CASSPTGGPNTEAFF.

The chain recombines TRBV27 with TRBJ2-7; weak D call: TRBD1 (5 bases). This CDR3 has 14 amino acids. Trimming stripped 5 bases from V and 2 bases from J, with 13 bases between. CDR1 and CDR2 from the germline V gene are MNHEY and SMNVEV (reference sequence). CDR3 loop: CASSHLDRTYEQYF. CDR3 nucleotide sequence: TGTGCCAGCAGTCACCTCGACAGAACCTACGAGCAGTACTTC.

The chain is built from TRBV10-3 and TRBJ1-1; D ambiguous. This CDR3 is built from 11 residues. CDR1 is ENHRY and CDR2 is SYGVKD in the germline V gene. This CDR3 reads CAIRRDTEAFF. CDR3 nucleotide sequence: TGTGCTATAAGGCGGGACACTGAAGCTTTCTTT.

V gene TRBV19 combines with J gene TRBJ2-1; D tentatively reads TRBD1 or TRBD2 (5 bases each). The V end was cut by 4 bases, the J end by 12 bases, with 13 bases between. The germline V gene has CDR1 LNHDA and CDR2 SQIVND (reference sequence). The CDR3 has 12 amino acids. The CDR3 sequence: CASSTLGVAQFF. The CDR3 DNA reads TGTGCCAGTAGTACCTTGGGGGTCGCGCAGTTCTTC.